These 18 T cell receptor beta chains were sequenced from one sample in a study of beta chain features in type 1 diabetes. What was sequenced were expressed TCRB transcripts, since all of the isolated RNA had been reverse transcribed. Assay used: immunoSEQ multiplex PCR; TCRdb lists only in-frame clones, some missing. The sample yields about 330,000 clones, around 10% seen once. Sample: naive CD4+ T cells from blood. The origin of the receptors is a woman aged 25 to 39 in good health.

The chain joins TRBV5-1 to TRBJ1-4; 11 nucleotides line up with TRBD1. CDR1 and CDR2 from the germline V gene are SGHRS and YFSETQ. CDR3 length equals 17 residues. Trimming at V came to 4 bases and at J to 2 bases, leaving 7 bases not matched to a gene. DNA of the CDR3: TGCGCCAGCAGCGGCGGACAGGGGGCCGGTACTAATGAAAAACTGTTTTTT. This gives the protein CASSGGQGAGTNEKLFF.

Only one count was recorded for this clone. The chain recombines TRBV2 with TRBJ2-3, with TRBD2 identical over 12 bases. V dropped 7 bases and J dropped 5; count of bases not matched to a gene: 19. The CDR3 is 19 residues long. Germline CDR1 is SNHLY and CDR2 is FYNNEI. The chain's CDR3 is CASIQPRLAGVSSGDTQYF. The CDR3 DNA follows: TGTGCCAGCATCCAACCAAGACTAGCGGGAGTTAGTAGTGGAGATACGCAGTATTTT.

This clone was picked up a small number of times. The rearrangement uses TRBV20-1 and TRBJ2-3; TRBD2 agrees at 12 bases. The germline V gene encodes CDR1 DFQATT and CDR2 SNEGSKA (reference sequence). CDR3 size: 11 residues. V was pared by 6 bases and J by 10 bases, with 2 bases of the junction left unmatched. CDR3 in DNA: TGCAGTGCCGGACTAGCGGGACCGCAGTATTTT. Its translation: CSAGLAGPQYF.

This chain links TRBV6-5 with TRBJ2-2, with D possibly TRBD1 on 5 matching bases. Trimming removed 3 bases from V and 7 bases from J, with 15 bases in between. Germline V gene data show CDR1 as MNHEY and CDR2 as SVGAGI. CDR3 length: 15 amino acids. CDR3 in amino acids: CASSYGSGMDGELFF. CDR3 sequence (DNA): TGTGCCAGCAGTTATGGGTCAGGGATGGACGGGGAGCTGTTTTTT.

V gene TRBV30 combines with J gene TRBJ2-7, with D tentatively TRBD2 (5 bases). This CDR3 has 13 residues. V shed 2 bases and J shed 3 bases, with 11 bases lying between them. Germline V gene data show CDR1 as GTSNPN and CDR2 as SVGIG (reference sequence). In DNA, the CDR3 is TGTGCCTGGAGTTTACGGAGGAACTACGAGCAGTACTTC. Protein: CAWSLRRNYEQYF.

This sequence joins TRBV4-1 and TRBJ2-1; 7 bases are shared with TRBD2. Germline trimming cut 3 bases from V and 2 bases from J; bases unmatched to any gene: 13. CDR1 and CDR2 (germline): MGHRA, YSYEKL. CDR3 length: 18 residues. CDR3 sequence: CASSQDSDASGAYNEQFF. CDR3 sequence (DNA): TGCGCCAGCAGCCAGGATTCCGATGCTAGCGGAGCCTACAATGAGCAGTTCTTC.

Worth noting for this clone: The same CDR3 also results from other DNA sequences found in this sample. The chain has TRBV7-9 and TRBJ1-2, with D unresolved. Trimming left V 0 bases short and J 7 bases short, with 9 bases between. The CDR3 covers 13 residues. Germline V gene lookup returns CDR1 SEHNR and CDR2 FQNEAQ (reference sequence). This CDR3 reads CASSLAEGSGYTF. For the CDR3, the DNA is TGTGCCAGCAGCTTAGCGGAGGGAAGTGGCTACACCTTC.

This clone occurred a few times. The rearrangement uses TRBV7-9 and TRBJ2-1; D is uncertain. The CDR3 sequence is 12 residues long. Germline V lookup: CDR1 SEHNR, CDR2 FQNEAQ (reference sequence). V gave up 4 bases and J gave up 10 bases, with 11 bases separating them. The CDR3 DNA is TGTGCCAGCAGCTCCCTAGGCCGGGAGCAGTTCTTC. This encodes CASSSLGREQFF.

This clone was observed once. The gene calls are TRBV7-8 and TRBJ2-2, with D possibly matching TRBD2 (6 bases). CDR1 is SGHVS, CDR2 FQNEAQ, per germline. There are 16 residues in the CDR3. The V end lost 8 bases, the J end lost 7 bases, and 23 bases lay between the germline ends. The CDR3: CASGPMGRVGGGELFF. The CDR3 coding sequence is TGTGCCAGCGGTCCCATGGGCAGGGTGGGAGGCGGGGAGCTGTTTTTT.

In its sample, this clone was seen a few times. The rearrangement uses TRBV7-2 and TRBJ2-5; 8 positions agree with TRBD1. CDR1 SGHTA and CDR2 FQGNSA come from the germline V gene. The CDR3 contains 15 residues. Trimming cost V 1 base and J 4 bases; bases outside gene matches: 5. The CDR3 protein is CASSLVGDRGETQYF. The CDR3 nucleotides read TGTGCCAGCAGCTTAGTAGGCGACAGGGGAGAGACCCAGTACTTC.

As for this clone: This specimen includes other DNA sequences encoding the same CDR3. The chain uses TRBV11-2 and TRBJ2-3; 7 bases map to TRBD2. This CDR3 has 14 residues. Germline CDR1 is SGHAT and CDR2 is FQNNGV. The V and J ends lost 1 base and 2 bases, in that order; junction bases with no gene match: 0. The chain's CDR3 is CASSLGLATDTQYF. The CDR3 DNA sequence: TGTGCCAGCAGCTTAGGACTAGCCACAGATACGCAGTATTTT.

This chain uses TRBV5-4 with TRBJ1-2; the match to TRBD1 covers 9 bases. The length of the CDR3 is 14 residues. Germline V CDR1 and CDR2: SGHNT, YYREEE (reference sequence). Trimming removed 3 bases from V and 6 bases from J; junction bases left unmatched: 6. This CDR3 reads CASSSRDRDDGYTF. The DNA of the CDR3 is TGTGCCAGCAGCTCCCGGGACAGGGATGATGGCTACACCTTC.

This clone has just a few counts. The rearrangement uses TRBV19 and TRBJ2-1; TRBD2 agrees at 15 bases. CDR3 length: 17 amino acids. The ends lost 4 bases at V and 3 bases at J; junction bases unmatched: 4. The V gene's germline CDR1 is LNHDA and CDR2 SQIVND (reference sequence). The CDR3 DNA reads as TGTGCCAGTAGTAGGGGACTAGCGGGAGGAGGCTACAATGAGCAGTTCTTC. Its protein is CASSRGLAGGGYNEQFF.

This rearrangement joins TRBV7-3 to TRBJ2-6; 9 bases are a match to TRBD1. The V and J ends lost 6 bases and 3 bases, in that order; junction bases with no gene match: 9. Per germline, CDR1 SGHTA and CDR2 FQGTGA. The CDR3 runs to 17 residues. The CDR3 bases are TGTGCCAGCAGGTCCGGGACAGGGTTCGTTGGGGCCAACGTCCTGACTTTC. This translates into CASRSGTGFVGANVLTF.

V and J are TRBV20-1 and TRBJ2-7; D unclear. Between the trimmed V and J ends, which lost 5 bases and 6 bases, there was a span of 8 bases. From germline, CDR1 is DFQATT and CDR2 SNEGSKA (reference sequence). This CDR3 region has 10 residues. The CDR3 region is CSAHPIEQYF. The CDR3 nucleotides are TGCAGTGCTCATCCCATCGAGCAGTACTTC.

This rearrangement joins TRBV10-3 to TRBJ2-7; TRBD1 matches at 7 bases. CDR1 ENHRY and CDR2 SYGVKD come from the germline V gene. V gave up 8 bases and J gave up 2 bases; unmatched junction bases: 3. The CDR3 totals 12 residues. The CDR3 nucleotides read TGTGCCATCGGGACAGAGCCCTACGAGCAGTACTTC. Protein sequence: CAIGTEPYEQYF.

In its sample, this clone was seen a few times. This sample also contains other DNA sequences that code for the same CDR3. The chain has TRBV9 and TRBJ2-7, with TRBD2 matching 10 bases. There are 15 residues in the CDR3. CDR1 is SGDLS, CDR2 YYNGEE, per germline. With 0 bases clipped from V and 5 bases from J, the junction kept 5 bases outside the gene matches. CDR3 DNA: TGTGCCAGCAGCGTAGGCGCTAGCGGGAGCCACGAGCAGTACTTC. This translates into CASSVGASGSHEQYF.

This clone has a handful of counts. This chain uses TRBV10-3 with TRBJ1-1; TRBD1 is a possible D gene (5 bases). The germline V gene encodes CDR1 ENHRY and CDR2 SYGVKD. The CDR3 has 15 residues. With 0 bases removed from V and 5 bases from J, the gap between germline ends came to 13 bases. The CDR3 region has the DNA TGTGCCATCAGTGAGTCGACTGGGGCGTGGACTGAAGCTTTCTTT. Protein sequence: CAISESTGAWTEAFF.